Below are 23 T cell receptor beta chains sequenced from a single sample in a study of cytomegalovirus exposure and HLA in healthy donors. Sequenced by immunoSEQ multiplex PCR; TCRdb stores in-frame clones only, minus some. There are roughly 100,000 clones in the sample; about 95% occur only once, and 0.89% lies in the top ten. The sequenced sample consisted of PBMCs. These receptors were taken from a woman aged 18-35 years in good health and CMV-seronegative.

This clone was observed once. The chain recombines TRBV30 with TRBJ1-1; 7 bases match TRBD1. This CDR3 is 13 amino acids long. Per the germline V gene, CDR1 is GTSNPN and CDR2 is SVGIG (reference sequence). V lost 5 bases, J lost 1 base, and 4 bases stayed unmatched. The CDR3, as DNA: TGTGCCTGGTCGACAGGGACGAACACTGAAGCTTTCTTT. Amino acid sequence: CAWSTGTNTEAFF.

The chain uses TRBV6-5 and TRBJ1-1; D remains ambiguous. Trimming pared 4 bases from V and 1 base from J, leaving 7 bases between. Germline CDR1 is MNHEY and CDR2 is SVGAGI. The CDR3 covers 13 residues. CDR3 in DNA: TGTGCCAGCAGTTTCGCGGCGAACACTGAAGCTTTCTTT. It translates to CASSFAANTEAFF.

The J gene is TRBJ2-7, the V gene TRBV7-3; TRBD2 is a possible D gene (6 bases). The CDR3 contains 13 residues. Germline CDR1 and CDR2: SGHTA and FQGTGA. V lost 2 bases and J lost 4, with 9 bases in between. CDR3: CASSLGGEYEQYF. CDR3 DNA sequence: TGTGCCAGCAGCTTAGGAGGGGAATACGAGCAGTACTTC.

For the CDR3, the DNA is TGCGCCAGCAGCCAAGTAGATATGGGACTTACCTACAATGAGCAGTTCTTC. As protein: CASSQVDMGLTYNEQFF. The gene calls are TRBV4-1 and TRBJ2-1; tentative D call: TRBD2 (6 bases). V shed 1 base and J shed 2 bases, with 15 bases lying between them. CDR3 length: 17 residues. The germline CDR1 and CDR2 sequences are MGHRA and YSYEKL.

Notes on this clone: The sample carries other DNA sequences with the same CDR3. This sequence joins TRBV9 and TRBJ2-7, with TRBD1 matching over 8 bases. Germline CDR1 is SGDLS and CDR2 is YYNGEE. There are 14 residues in the CDR3. Losses at the gene ends were 2 bases for V and 2 bases for J; bases not matched to a gene: 3. The CDR3 protein is CASSVGTGTYEQYF. CDR3 bases: TGTGCCAGCAGCGTCGGGACAGGTACCTACGAGCAGTACTTC.

This rearrangement joins TRBV29-1 to TRBJ1-2; D is unclear. Trimming removed 4 bases at V and 3 bases at J, with 15 bases between. This CDR3 is built from 14 residues. Germline loops: CDR1 SQVTM, CDR2 ANQGSEA. The CDR3 sequence: CSVGGISAYYGYTF. In nucleotides, the CDR3 is TGCAGCGTTGGAGGCATCTCCGCTTACTATGGCTACACCTTC.

The V and J genes are TRBV7-2 and TRBJ2-4; TRBD2 matches at 16 bases. After removal of 3 bases from V and 1 base from J, the junction contained 6 bases not matched to a gene. The CDR3 sequence is 19 residues long. Germline V gene sequence: CDR1 SGHTA, CDR2 FQGNSA. The CDR3: CASSLGLAGGPWAKNIQYF. Here the CDR3 DNA reads TGTGCCAGCAGCTTGGGACTAGCGGGGGGGCCTTGGGCCAAAAACATTCAGTACTTC.

The chain recombines TRBV7-9 with TRBJ1-1; no firm D call. Germline CDR1 reads SEHNR; CDR2 reads FQNEAQ (reference sequence). V was shortened by 6 bases and J by 2 bases, with 13 bases between the two germline ends. This CDR3 region has 14 residues. CDR3 residues: CASRGSAANTEAFF. As DNA, the CDR3 is TGTGCCAGCAGGGGCTCCGCAGCTAACACTGAAGCTTTCTTT.

V and J are TRBV6-1 and TRBJ2-2; 12 nucleotides agree with TRBD2. Germline assignment: CDR1 MNHNS and CDR2 SASEGT. The CDR3 extends over 16 amino acids. Trimming cost V 5 bases and J 5 bases; bases outside gene matches: 6. The CDR3 nucleotides read TGTGCCAGCAGTCAAGGACTAGCGGGACGAACCGGGGAGCTGTTTTTT. Amino acids: CASSQGLAGRTGELFF.

The chain combines TRBV5-4 with TRBJ1-6, with D perhaps TRBD1 (5 bases). Germline lookup yields CDR1 SGHNT and CDR2 YYREEE (reference sequence). The V end lost 4 bases, the J end lost 7 bases, and 12 bases lay between the germline ends. The length of the CDR3 is 14 residues. In DNA form, the CDR3 reads TGTGCCAGCAGCCAATGGGGGGTCAATTCACCCCTCCACTTT. Amino acid sequence: CASSQWGVNSPLHF.

The rearrangement links TRBV27 to TRBJ1-1, with D possibly matching TRBD1 (5 bases). With 3 bases removed from V and 6 bases from J, the gap between germline ends came to 14 bases. The germline V gene encodes CDR1 MNHEY and CDR2 SMNVEV (reference sequence). The CDR3 sequence is 14 residues long. The CDR3 region is CASSFGGIWSEAFF. The CDR3 DNA follows: TGTGCCAGCAGTTTCGGGGGGATTTGGTCTGAAGCTTTCTTT.

This clone was counted a single time. The V gene is TRBV19, the J gene TRBJ2-3; 8 nucleotides match TRBD2. Looked up from germline, CDR1 is LNHDA and CDR2 is SQIVND (reference sequence). The CDR3 consists of 17 residues. The V and J ends lost 6 bases and 2 bases, in that order; junction bases with no gene match: 13. The CDR3 region is CASRSGASAGATDTQYF. CDR3 nucleotide sequence: TGTGCCAGTAGGTCTGGTGCGTCAGCGGGGGCCACAGATACGCAGTATTTT.

The chain carries TRBV5-1 and TRBJ2-5, with D uncertain. The CDR3 is 12 residues long. Trimming stripped 1 base from V and 3 bases from J, with 4 bases between. The germline V gene has CDR1 SGHRS and CDR2 YFSETQ. The CDR3 nucleotides read TGCGCCAGCAGCTTGTTAGAAGAGACCCAGTACTTC. Protein sequence: CASSLLEETQYF.

The rearrangement uses TRBV5-1 and TRBJ2-7; 7 nucleotides align to TRBD2. The germline gives CDR1 SGHRS, CDR2 YFSETQ. This CDR3 has 15 amino acids. The junction had 16 bases not matched to a gene; V was cut back by 4 bases and J by 9 bases. The CDR3 is CASSGTAGTLSSQYF. Here the CDR3 DNA reads TGCGCCAGCAGCGGTACAGCGGGAACTCTTTCGTCGCAGTACTTC.

The chain employs TRBV30 and TRBJ1-5; a possible D gene is TRBD1 (5 bases). CDR3 length equals 12 residues. Germline-derived CDR1 and CDR2 are GTSNPN and SVGIG (reference sequence). Trimming pared 3 bases from V and 7 bases from J, leaving 10 bases between. The CDR3 nucleotides read TGTGCCTGGAGCTCCCCAGGGCAGCCCCAGCATTTT. It specifies CAWSSPGQPQHF.

This chain links TRBV9 with TRBJ2-3; TRBD2 matches at 8 bases. This CDR3 region has 15 residues. V lost 4 bases, J lost 7 bases, and 11 bases stayed unmatched. Germline V gene data show CDR1 as SGDLS and CDR2 as YYNGEE. This CDR3 reads CASSLPLAGRNTQYF. CDR3 coding DNA: TGTGCCAGCAGCCTCCCCCTAGCGGGCCGGAATACGCAGTATTTT.

The CDR3 reads CASSVVGGGSSYNEQFF. CDR3 coding DNA: TGTGCCAGCAGCGTAGTCGGTGGCGGGAGCTCCTACAATGAGCAGTTCTTC. The genes are TRBV9 and TRBJ2-1; TRBD2 aligns across 7 bases. The junction had 6 bases not matched to a gene; V was cut back by 0 bases and J by 0 bases. Germline values: CDR1 SGDLS, CDR2 YYNGEE. This CDR3 region has 17 residues.

The chain carries TRBV7-9 and TRBJ1-2; D is uncertain. This CDR3 region has 14 residues. Germline CDR1 reads SEHNR; CDR2 reads FQNEAQ (reference sequence). V lost 5 bases, J lost 8 bases, and 18 bases lay in between. CDR3 sequence reads: CASSLPGPRRGYTF. CDR3 sequence (DNA): TGTGCCAGCAGCCTGCCGGGCCCCAGGAGGGGCTACACCTTC.

Relative to its sample, this clone is medium-sized (0.01 to 0.1%). This chain joins TRBV7-2 and TRBJ1-1; 8 nucleotides agree with TRBD1. In germline, CDR1 is SGHTA, CDR2 FQGNSA. V dropped 2 bases and J dropped 5; count of bases not matched to a gene: 7. The CDR3 is 15 residues long. CDR3 sequence reads: CASSLTRTGQTEAFF. CDR3 DNA: TGTGCCAGCAGCTTAACTCGGACAGGGCAAACTGAAGCTTTCTTT.

V and J are TRBV5-4 and TRBJ1-2; 9 bases map to TRBD1. The ends lost 2 bases at V and 8 bases at J; junction bases unmatched: 7. Germline CDR1 reads SGHNT; CDR2 reads YYREEE (reference sequence). CDR3 length equals 14 residues. CDR3 region: CASSLGDRGGGYTF. In DNA, the CDR3 is TGTGCCAGCAGCTTAGGCGACAGGGGGGGAGGCTACACCTTC. The variable domain in full, with the rest retrieved from reference TRBV5-4 and TRBJ1-2, is ETGVTQSPTHLIKTRGQQVTLRCSSQSGHNTVSWYQQALGQGPQFIFQYYREEENGRGNFPPRFSGLQFPNYSSELNVNALELDDSALYLCASSLGDRGGGYTFGSGTRLTVV.

This clone was seen a handful of times. The V and J genes are TRBV11-3 and TRBJ1-4, with TRBD1 identical over 9 bases. Germline loops: CDR1 SGHNT, CDR2 YENEEA. The CDR3 contains 14 residues. V lost 5 bases to trimming and J lost 6 bases; unmatched junction nucleotides: 4. The CDR3 nucleotides are TGTGCCAGCAGCCCGACAGGGGGTGATGAAAAACTGTTTTTT. Encoded protein: CASSPTGGDEKLFF.

The V and J genes are TRBV19 and TRBJ2-1; weak D call: TRBD1 (5 bases). Germline assignment: CDR1 LNHDA and CDR2 SQIVND (reference sequence). V was trimmed by 1 base and J by 2 bases, leaving 15 bases between them. This CDR3 has 17 amino acids. Written as DNA, the CDR3 is TGTGCCAGTAGTATAGTTCCAGGGCTCTTCACCTACAATGAGCAGTTCTTC. Translating it yields CASSIVPGLFTYNEQFF. The variable domain in full, with the rest retrieved from reference TRBV19 and TRBJ2-1, is DGGITQSPKYLFRKEGQNVTLSCEQNLNHDAMYWYRQDPGQGLRLIYYSQIVNDFQKGDIAEGYSVSREKKESFPLTVTSAQKNPTAFYLCASSIVPGLFTYNEQFFGPGTRLTVL.

A word on this clone: The junction and the germline gene differ at one end; a read error may be behind it. This sequence joins TRBV6-5 and TRBJ2-7, with no clear D. Germline V gives CDR1 MNHEY, CDR2 SVGAGI. This CDR3 is 12 amino acids long. CDR3: CAISESLREQYF. The DNA for the CDR3 is TGTGCCATCAGTGAGTCGCTTCGAGAGCAGTACTTC.